Below, 4 T cell receptor beta chains from the same sample are listed, as sequenced in a study of CD8 T cells in ankylosing spondylitis. TCRdb passed the 5' RACE reads through MiXCR, listing each CDR3 protein once. The sample consists of around 120,000 distinct CDR3 sequences, 24% of them appearing once. The material sequenced was synovial fluid, either unsorted or a sorted T cell fraction (not recorded which). These receptors came from a male donor with ankylosing spondylitis.

In its sample, this clonotype was seen a few times. This chain uses TRBV12-3 or TRBV12-4 with TRBJ1-5; 10 bases fit TRBD1. The trim removed 3 bases at V and 1 base at J, leaving 6 bases unmatched. The CDR3 is 17 residues long. CDR3 DNA: TGTGCCAGCAGTTTGGACAGGGGGGGAAGAAGCAATCAGCCCCAGCATTTT. Its translation is CASSLDRGGRSNQPQHF.

This clonotype has only a few counts. The V gene is TRBV28, the J gene TRBJ2-3, with 16 bases fitting TRBD2. This CDR3 has 18 amino acids. J was trimmed by 2 bases and V by 4 bases; bases with no gene match: 6. Germline V gene lookup returns CDR1 MDHEN and CDR2 SYDVKM. This CDR3 reads CASSSHGTSGRATDTQYF. The DNA for the CDR3 is TGTGCCAGCAGTTCACATGGGACTAGCGGGAGGGCCACAGATACGCAGTATTTT.

V usage is TRBV7-8 and J usage is TRBJ2-2, with TRBD2 as a possible D gene (5 bases). Germline V lookup: CDR1 SGHVS, CDR2 FQNEAQ. Trimming pared 1 base from V and 6 bases from J, leaving 9 bases between. The CDR3 contains 14 residues. The CDR3 here is CASSLGGRAGELFF. The CDR3 bases are TGTGCCAGCAGCTTAGGAGGGAGAGCCGGGGAGCTGTTTTTT.

The gene calls are TRBV18 and TRBJ2-5; D unresolved. V was clipped by 3 bases and J by 7 bases, with 12 bases between them. CDR1 is KGHSH and CDR2 is LQKENI in the germline V gene. This CDR3 contains 13 residues. The CDR3 loop is CASSPPRAPTQYF. DNA for the CDR3: TGTGCCAGCTCACCGCCAAGGGCCCCGACCCAGTACTTC.